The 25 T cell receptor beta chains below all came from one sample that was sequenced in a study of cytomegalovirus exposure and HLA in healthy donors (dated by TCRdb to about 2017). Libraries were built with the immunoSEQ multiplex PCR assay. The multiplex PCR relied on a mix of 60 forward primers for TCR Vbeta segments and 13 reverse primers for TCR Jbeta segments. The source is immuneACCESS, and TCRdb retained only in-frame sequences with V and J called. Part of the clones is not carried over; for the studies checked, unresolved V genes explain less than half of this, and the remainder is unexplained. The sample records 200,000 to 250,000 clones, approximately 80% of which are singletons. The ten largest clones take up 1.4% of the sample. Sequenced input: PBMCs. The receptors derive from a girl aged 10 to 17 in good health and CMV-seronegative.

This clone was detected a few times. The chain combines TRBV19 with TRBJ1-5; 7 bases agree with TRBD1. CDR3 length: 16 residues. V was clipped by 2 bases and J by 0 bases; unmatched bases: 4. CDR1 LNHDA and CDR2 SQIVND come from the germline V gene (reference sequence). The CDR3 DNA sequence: TGTGCCAGTAGTATACTAGGGACAGCTAGCAATCAGCCCCAGCATTTT. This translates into CASSILGTASNQPQHF.

The CDR3 is CASSATGPLHF. In DNA form, the CDR3 reads TGTGCCAGCAGTGCGACGGGACCCCTCCACTTT. V is TRBV2 and J is TRBJ1-6; no definite D call. CDR1 and CDR2 (germline): SNHLY, FYNNEI. CDR3 size: 11 residues. Deletions cut 4 bases from V and 12 bases from J, with 7 bases between. Based on the CDR3 plus reference TRBV2 and TRBJ1-6, the full variable domain is EPEVTQTPSHQVTQMGQEVILRCVPISNHLYFYWYRQILGQKVEFLVSFYNNEISEKSEIFDDQFSVERPDGSNFTLKIRSTKLEDSAMYFCASSATGPLHFGNGTRLTVT.

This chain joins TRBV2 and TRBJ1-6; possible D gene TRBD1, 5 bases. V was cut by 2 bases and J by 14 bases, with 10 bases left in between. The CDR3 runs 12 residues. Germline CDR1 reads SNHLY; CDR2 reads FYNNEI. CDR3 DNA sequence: TGTGCCAGCAGTGAACAGGGCTCAGCCCTCCACTTT. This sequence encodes CASSEQGSALHF.

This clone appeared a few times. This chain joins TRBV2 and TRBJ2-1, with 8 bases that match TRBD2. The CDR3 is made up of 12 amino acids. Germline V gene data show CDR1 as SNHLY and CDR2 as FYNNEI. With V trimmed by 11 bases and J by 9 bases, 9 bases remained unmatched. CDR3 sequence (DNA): TGTGCCGGGCGGGGGGAGGGGAGTGAGCAGTTCTTC. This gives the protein CAGRGEGSEQFF.

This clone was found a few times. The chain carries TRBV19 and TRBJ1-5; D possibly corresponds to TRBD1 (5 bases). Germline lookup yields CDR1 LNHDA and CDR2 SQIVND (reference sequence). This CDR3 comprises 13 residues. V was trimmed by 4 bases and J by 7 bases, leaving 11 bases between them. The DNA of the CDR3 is TGTGCCAGTAGTAAGGGGCGGGAACAGCCCCAGCATTTT. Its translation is CASSKGREQPQHF.

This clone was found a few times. The CDR3 DNA reads TGCGCCAGCGGGGGCACTAGCGAAGAGACCCAGTACTTC. It is translated as CASGGTSEETQYF. This rearrangement joins TRBV4-3 to TRBJ2-5; maybe TRBD2 (7 bases). Germline CDR1 and CDR2: LGHNA and YSLEER. This CDR3 has 13 residues. Trimming stripped 8 bases from V and 3 bases from J, with 13 bases between.

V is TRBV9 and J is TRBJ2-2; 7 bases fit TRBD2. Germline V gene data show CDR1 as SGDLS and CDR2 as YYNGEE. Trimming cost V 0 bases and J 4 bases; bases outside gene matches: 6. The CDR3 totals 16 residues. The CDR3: CASSVGPAGTTGELFF. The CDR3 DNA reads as TGTGCCAGCAGCGTAGGCCCAGCGGGAACCACCGGGGAGCTGTTTTTT.

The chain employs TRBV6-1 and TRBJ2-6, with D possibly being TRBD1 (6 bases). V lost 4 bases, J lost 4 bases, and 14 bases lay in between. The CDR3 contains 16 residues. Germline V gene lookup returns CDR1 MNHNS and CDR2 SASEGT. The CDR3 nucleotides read TGTGCCAGCAGTGGAAGAACAGGGTCGGGGGCCAACGTCCTGACTTTC. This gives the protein CASSGRTGSGANVLTF.

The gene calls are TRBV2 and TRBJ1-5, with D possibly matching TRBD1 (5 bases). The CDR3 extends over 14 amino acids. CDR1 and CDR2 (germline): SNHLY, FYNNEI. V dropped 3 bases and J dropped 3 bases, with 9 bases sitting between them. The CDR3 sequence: CASSETAYNQPQHF. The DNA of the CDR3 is TGTGCCAGCAGTGAGACAGCCTACAATCAGCCCCAGCATTTT.

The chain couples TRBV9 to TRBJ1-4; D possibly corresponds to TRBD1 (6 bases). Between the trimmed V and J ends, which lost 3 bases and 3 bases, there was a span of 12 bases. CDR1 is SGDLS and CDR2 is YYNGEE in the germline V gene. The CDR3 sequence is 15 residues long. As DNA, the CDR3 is TGTGCCAGCAGCGCACAGGGTCGGTCTAATGAAAAACTGTTTTTT. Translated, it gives CASSAQGRSNEKLFF.

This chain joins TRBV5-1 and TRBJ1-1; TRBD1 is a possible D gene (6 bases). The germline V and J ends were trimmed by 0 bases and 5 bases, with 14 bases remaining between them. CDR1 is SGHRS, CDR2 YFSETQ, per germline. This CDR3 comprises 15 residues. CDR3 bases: TGCGCCAGCAGCTTGGTCGGGGGGGCGCGGACTGAAGCTTTCTTT. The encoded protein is CASSLVGGARTEAFF.

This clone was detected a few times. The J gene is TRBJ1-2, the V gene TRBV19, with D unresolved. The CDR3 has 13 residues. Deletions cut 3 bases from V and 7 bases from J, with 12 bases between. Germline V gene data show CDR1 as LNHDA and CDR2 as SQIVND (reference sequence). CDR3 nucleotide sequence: TGTGCCAGTAGTATTGGAAAGAGGGTTGGCTACACCTTC. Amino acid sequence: CASSIGKRVGYTF. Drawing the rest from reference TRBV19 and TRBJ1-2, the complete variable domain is DGGITQSPKYLFRKEGQNVTLSCEQNLNHDAMYWYRQDPGQGLRLIYYSQIVNDFQKGDIAEGYSVSREKKESFPLTVTSAQKNPTAFYLCASSIGKRVGYTFGSGTRLTVV.

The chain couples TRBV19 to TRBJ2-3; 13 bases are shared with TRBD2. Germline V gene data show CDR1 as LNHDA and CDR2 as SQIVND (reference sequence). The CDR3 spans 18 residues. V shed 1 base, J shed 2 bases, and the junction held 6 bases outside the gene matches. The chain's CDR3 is CASSIVPGLAGITDTQYF. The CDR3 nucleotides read TGTGCCAGTAGTATAGTTCCGGGACTAGCGGGAATCACAGATACGCAGTATTTT.

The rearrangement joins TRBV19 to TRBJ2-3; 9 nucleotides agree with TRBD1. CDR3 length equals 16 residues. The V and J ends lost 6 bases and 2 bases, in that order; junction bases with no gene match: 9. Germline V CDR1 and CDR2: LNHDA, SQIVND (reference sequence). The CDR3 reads CASRLGGTGLTDTQYF. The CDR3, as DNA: TGTGCCAGTAGGTTAGGCGGGACAGGGCTCACAGATACGCAGTATTTT. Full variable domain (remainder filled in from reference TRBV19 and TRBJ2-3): DGGITQSPKYLFRKEGQNVTLSCEQNLNHDAMYWYRQDPGQGLRLIYYSQIVNDFQKGDIAEGYSVSREKKESFPLTVTSAQKNPTAFYLCASRLGGTGLTDTQYFGPGTRLTVL.

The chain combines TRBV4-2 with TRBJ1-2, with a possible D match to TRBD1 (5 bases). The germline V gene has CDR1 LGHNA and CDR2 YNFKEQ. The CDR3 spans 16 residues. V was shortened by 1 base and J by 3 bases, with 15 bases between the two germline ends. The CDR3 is CASSQAGGRGDYGYTF. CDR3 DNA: TGTGCCAGCAGCCAAGCGGGAGGGAGAGGGGACTATGGCTACACCTTC.

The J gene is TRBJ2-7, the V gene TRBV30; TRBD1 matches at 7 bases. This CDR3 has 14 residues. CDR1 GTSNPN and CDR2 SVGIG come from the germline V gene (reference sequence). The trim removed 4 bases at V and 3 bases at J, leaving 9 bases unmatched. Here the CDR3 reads CAWIKTGFYYEQYF. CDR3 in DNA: TGTGCCTGGATTAAGACAGGGTTTTACTACGAGCAGTACTTC. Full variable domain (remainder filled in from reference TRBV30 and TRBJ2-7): SQTIHQWPATLVQPVGSPLSLECTVEGTSNPNLYWYRQAAGRGLQLLFYSVGIGQISSEVPQNLSASRPQDRQFILSSKKLLLSDSGFYLCAWIKTGFYYEQYFGPGTRLTVT.

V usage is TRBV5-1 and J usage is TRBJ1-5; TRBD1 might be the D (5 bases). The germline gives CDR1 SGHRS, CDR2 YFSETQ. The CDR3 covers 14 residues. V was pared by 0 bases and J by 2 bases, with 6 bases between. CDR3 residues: CASSLGRGNQPQHF. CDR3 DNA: TGCGCCAGCAGCTTGGGCAGGGGCAATCAGCCCCAGCATTTT.

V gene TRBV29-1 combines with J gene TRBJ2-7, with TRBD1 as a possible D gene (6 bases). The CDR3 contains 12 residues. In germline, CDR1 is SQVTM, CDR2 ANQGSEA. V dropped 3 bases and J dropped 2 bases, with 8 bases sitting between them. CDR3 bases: TGCAGCGTTGACACAGGGACCTACGAGCAGTACTTC. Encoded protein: CSVDTGTYEQYF.

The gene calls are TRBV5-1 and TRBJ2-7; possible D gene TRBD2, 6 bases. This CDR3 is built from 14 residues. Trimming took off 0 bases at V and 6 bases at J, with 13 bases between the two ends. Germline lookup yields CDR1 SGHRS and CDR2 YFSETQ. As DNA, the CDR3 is TGCGCCAGCAGCTTGGTGGGGGGACTGAGCGAGCAGTACTTC. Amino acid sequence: CASSLVGGLSEQYF.

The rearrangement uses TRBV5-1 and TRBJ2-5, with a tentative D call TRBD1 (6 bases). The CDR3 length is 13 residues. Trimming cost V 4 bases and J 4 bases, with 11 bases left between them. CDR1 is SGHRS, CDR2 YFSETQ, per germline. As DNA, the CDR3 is TGCGCCAGCAGCACAGGGATCGGAGAGACCCAGTACTTC. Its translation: CASSTGIGETQYF. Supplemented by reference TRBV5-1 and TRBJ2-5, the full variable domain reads KAGVTQTPRYLIKTRGQQVTLSCSPISGHRSVSWYQQTPGQGLQFLFEYFSETQRNKGNFPGRFSGRQFSNSRSEMNVSTLELGDSALYLCASSTGIGETQYFGPGTRLLVL.

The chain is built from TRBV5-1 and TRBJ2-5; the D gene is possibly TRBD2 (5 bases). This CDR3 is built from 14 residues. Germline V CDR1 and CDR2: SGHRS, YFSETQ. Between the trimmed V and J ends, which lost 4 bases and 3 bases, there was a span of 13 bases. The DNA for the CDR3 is TGCGCCAGCAGCACGGGATCCGCAGAAGAGACCCAGTACTTC. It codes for CASSTGSAEETQYF.

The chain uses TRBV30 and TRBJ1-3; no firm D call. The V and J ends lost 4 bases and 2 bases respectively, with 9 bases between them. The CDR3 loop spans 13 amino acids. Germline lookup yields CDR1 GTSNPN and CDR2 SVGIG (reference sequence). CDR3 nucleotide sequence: TGTGCCTGGAAGGGAGTTACTGGAAACACCATATATTTT. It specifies CAWKGVTGNTIYF. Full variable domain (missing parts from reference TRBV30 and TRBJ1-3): SQTIHQWPATLVQPVGSPLSLECTVEGTSNPNLYWYRQAAGRGLQLLFYSVGIGQISSEVPQNLSASRPQDRQFILSSKKLLLSDSGFYLCAWKGVTGNTIYFGEGSWLTVV.

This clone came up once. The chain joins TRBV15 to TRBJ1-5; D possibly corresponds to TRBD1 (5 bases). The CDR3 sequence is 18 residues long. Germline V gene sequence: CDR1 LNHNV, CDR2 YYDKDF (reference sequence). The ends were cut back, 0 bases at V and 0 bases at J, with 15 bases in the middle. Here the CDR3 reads CATSRDLRWGVSNQPQHF. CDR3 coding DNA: TGTGCCACCAGCAGAGATCTCCGGTGGGGGGTTAGCAATCAGCCCCAGCATTTT. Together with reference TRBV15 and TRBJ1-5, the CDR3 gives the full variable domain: DAMVIQNPRYQVTQFGKPVTLSCSQTLNHNVMYWYQQKSSQAPKLLFHYYDKDFNNEADTPDNFQSRRPNTSFCFLDIRSPGLGDTAMYLCATSRDLRWGVSNQPQHFGDGTRLSIL.

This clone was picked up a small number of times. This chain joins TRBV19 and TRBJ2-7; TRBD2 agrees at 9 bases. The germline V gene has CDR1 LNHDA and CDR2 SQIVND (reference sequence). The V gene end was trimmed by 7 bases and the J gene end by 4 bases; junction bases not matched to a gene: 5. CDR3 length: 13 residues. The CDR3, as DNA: TGTGCCAGTACTTGGCGGGAGGGATACGAGCAGTACTTC. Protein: CASTWREGYEQYF.

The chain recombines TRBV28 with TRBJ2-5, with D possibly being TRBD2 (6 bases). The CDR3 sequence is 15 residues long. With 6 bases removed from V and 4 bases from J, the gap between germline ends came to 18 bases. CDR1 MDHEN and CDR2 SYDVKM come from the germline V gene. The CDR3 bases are TGTGCCAGCAGATGGGCGGGACCGAGGGGAGAGACCCAGTACTTC. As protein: CASRWAGPRGETQYF.